What follows are 8 T cell receptor beta chains derived from one specimen sequenced in a study of cytomegalovirus exposure and HLA in healthy donors (dated 2017 in TCRdb). The receptor library was made with the immunoSEQ multiplex PCR assay. Drawn from immuneACCESS, this table holds only the in-frame rearrangements with V and J called that TCRdb kept. Clones are partly lost; checked studies trace under half to an unresolved V gene and leave the rest unexplained. The sample includes about 220,000 clones, with approximately 87% observed a single time. The top ten constitute 2.5% to 3% of the sample. Sequenced input: PBMCs. These receptor sequences come from a man younger than 30 in good health and CMV-seronegative.

The CDR3 region has the DNA TGTGCCAGCACGGTGGAGTCGGGAAACACTGAAGCTTTCTTT. It specifies CASTVESGNTEAFF. The rearrangement uses TRBV2 and TRBJ1-1, with D uncertain. With 7 bases removed from V and 2 bases from J, the gap between germline ends came to 14 bases. The CDR3 loop spans 14 amino acids. Germline CDR1 and CDR2: SNHLY and FYNNEI.

The rearrangement joins TRBV6-6 to TRBJ2-5; tentatively, D is TRBD1 (6 bases). Trimming cost V 5 bases and J 0 bases, with 10 bases left between them. This CDR3 region has 14 residues. CDR1 MNHNY and CDR2 SVGAGI come from the germline V gene (reference sequence). The CDR3 here is CASSGGTYQETQYF. The CDR3 DNA is TGTGCCAGCAGTGGGGGCACGTACCAAGAGACCCAGTACTTC.

The chain joins TRBV5-1 to TRBJ1-6, with D uncertain. Deletions cut 2 bases from V and 5 bases from J, with 14 bases between. The germline CDR1 and CDR2 sequences are SGHRS and YFSETQ. This CDR3 is 16 amino acids long. The CDR3 loop reads CASSFSGNSDNSPLHF. The CDR3, as DNA: TGCGCCAGCAGCTTTTCGGGGAATAGTGATAATTCACCCCTCCACTTT.

This clone has a handful of counts. The chain links TRBV25-1 to TRBJ2-7; tentatively, D is TRBD1 (5 bases). Trimming shortened V by 1 base and J by 4 bases, and 14 bases separated the two germline ends. The CDR3 is 15 residues long. The germline V gene has CDR1 MGHDK and CDR2 SYGVNS. CDR3 DNA: TGTGCCAGCAGTGAATCTAAGCTTAAGGGGTACGAGCAGTACTTC. Protein: CASSESKLKGYEQYF.

The J gene is TRBJ2-2, the V gene TRBV5-1; TRBD2 matches 9 bases. CDR3 size: 17 residues. The germline gives CDR1 SGHRS, CDR2 YFSETQ. The trim removed 0 bases at V and 6 bases at J, leaving 9 bases unmatched. The CDR3 region is CASSLVAGASGSGELFF. CDR3 nucleotide sequence: TGCGCCAGCAGCTTGGTAGCGGGGGCCTCCGGATCCGGGGAGCTGTTTTTT.

In regard to this clone: The sample contains more than one DNA sequence encoding this CDR3. J is TRBJ2-1 and V is TRBV7-6; weak D call: TRBD1 (6 bases). Germline V gene lookup returns CDR1 SGHVS and CDR2 FNYEAQ. Trimming took off 1 base at V and 4 bases at J, with 11 bases between the two ends. The CDR3 spans 15 residues. CDR3 in amino acids: CASSLERGSYNEQFF. CDR3 sequence (DNA): TGTGCCAGCAGCTTAGAAAGGGGGAGTTACAATGAGCAGTTCTTC. Full variable domain (rest looked up from reference TRBV7-6 and TRBJ2-1): GAGVSQSPRYKVTKRGQDVALRCDPISGHVSLYWYRQALGQGPEFLTYFNYEAQQDKSGLPNDRFSAERPEGSISTLTIQRTEQRDSAMYRCASSLERGSYNEQFFGPGTRLTVL.

The chain recombines TRBV18 with TRBJ1-3, with D perhaps matching TRBD1 (5 bases). Deletions cut 11 bases from V and 0 bases from J, with 11 bases between. This CDR3 comprises 13 residues. Germline V CDR1 and CDR2: KGHSH, LQKENI. DNA for the CDR3: TGTGCCGCTAGACAGAGCTCTGGAAACACCATATATTTT. Encoded protein: CAARQSSGNTIYF.

The DNA for the CDR3 is TGTGCCAGCAGATTCCGGGACAGGGGCCGAGAAGCTTTCTTT. This translates into CASRFRDRGREAFF. V is TRBV27 and J is TRBJ1-1, with TRBD1 matching 10 bases. Germline CDR1 MNHEY, CDR2 SMNVEV (reference sequence). With 6 bases clipped from V and 8 bases from J, the junction kept 9 bases outside the gene matches. The CDR3 covers 14 residues.